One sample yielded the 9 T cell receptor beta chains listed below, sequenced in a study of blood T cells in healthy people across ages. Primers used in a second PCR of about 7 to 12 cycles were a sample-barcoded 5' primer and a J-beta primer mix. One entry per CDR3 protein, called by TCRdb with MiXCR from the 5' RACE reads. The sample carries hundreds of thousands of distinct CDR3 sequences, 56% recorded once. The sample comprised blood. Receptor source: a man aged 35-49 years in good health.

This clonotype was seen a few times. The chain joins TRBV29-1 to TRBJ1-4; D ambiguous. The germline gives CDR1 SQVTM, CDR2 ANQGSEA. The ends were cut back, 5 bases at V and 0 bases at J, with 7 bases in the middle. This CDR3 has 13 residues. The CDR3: CSVLSATNEKLFF. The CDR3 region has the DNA TGCAGCGTTCTGTCAGCAACTAATGAAAAACTGTTTTTT.

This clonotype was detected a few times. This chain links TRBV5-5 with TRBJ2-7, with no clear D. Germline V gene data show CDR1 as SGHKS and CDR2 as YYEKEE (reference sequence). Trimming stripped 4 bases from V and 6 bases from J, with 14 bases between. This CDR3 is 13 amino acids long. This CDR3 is CASSPLSSPEQYF. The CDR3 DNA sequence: TGTGCCAGCAGCCCCCTGTCGAGCCCCGAGCAGTACTTC.

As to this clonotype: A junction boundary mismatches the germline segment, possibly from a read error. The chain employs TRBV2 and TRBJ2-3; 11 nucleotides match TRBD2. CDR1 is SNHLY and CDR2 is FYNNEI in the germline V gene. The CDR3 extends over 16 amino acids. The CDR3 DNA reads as TGTGCCTGCAGTGAAGAGACTAGCGGGGCGTTAGATACGCAGTATTTT. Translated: CACSEETSGALDTQYF.

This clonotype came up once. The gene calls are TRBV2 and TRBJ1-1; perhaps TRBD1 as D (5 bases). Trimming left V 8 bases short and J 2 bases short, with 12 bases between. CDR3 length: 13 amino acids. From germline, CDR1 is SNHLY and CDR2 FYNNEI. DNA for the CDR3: TGTGCCAGCGGAGGAGGGGTAAACACTGAAGCTTTCTTT. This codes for CASGGGVNTEAFF.

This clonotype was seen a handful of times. CDR3 residues: CASSLRPGYEQYF. Here the CDR3 DNA reads TGCGCCAGCAGCTTGCGTCCCGGGTACGAGCAGTACTTC. The gene calls are TRBV5-1 and TRBJ2-7; D uncertain. Between the trimmed V and J ends, which lost 1 base and 4 bases, there was a span of 9 bases. Germline V gene sequence: CDR1 SGHRS, CDR2 YFSETQ. This CDR3 has 13 residues.

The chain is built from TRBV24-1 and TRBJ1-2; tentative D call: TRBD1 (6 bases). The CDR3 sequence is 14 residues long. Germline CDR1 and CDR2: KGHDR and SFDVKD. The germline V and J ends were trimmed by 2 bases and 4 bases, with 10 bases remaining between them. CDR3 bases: TGTGCCACCAGTGATTCCGGGACATCCTATGGCTACACCTTC. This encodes CATSDSGTSYGYTF.

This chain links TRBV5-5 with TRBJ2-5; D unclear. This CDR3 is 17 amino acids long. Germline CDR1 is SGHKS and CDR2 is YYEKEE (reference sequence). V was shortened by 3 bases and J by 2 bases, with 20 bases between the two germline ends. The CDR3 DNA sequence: TGTGCCAGCAGCTCCTTCCTTAGGGCCGTACTTCAAGAGACCCAGTACTTC. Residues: CASSSFLRAVLQETQYF.

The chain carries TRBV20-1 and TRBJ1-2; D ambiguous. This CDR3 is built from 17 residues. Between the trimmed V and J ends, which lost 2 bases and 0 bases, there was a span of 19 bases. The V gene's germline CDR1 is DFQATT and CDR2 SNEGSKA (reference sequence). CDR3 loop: CSARPRDTTVANYGYTF. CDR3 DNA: TGCAGTGCTAGACCTCGAGACACAACCGTAGCTAACTATGGCTACACCTTC.

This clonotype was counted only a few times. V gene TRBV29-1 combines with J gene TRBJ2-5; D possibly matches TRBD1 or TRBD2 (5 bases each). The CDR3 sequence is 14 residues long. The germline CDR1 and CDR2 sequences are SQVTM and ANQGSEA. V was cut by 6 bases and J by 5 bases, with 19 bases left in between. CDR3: CSVTKLGVGETQYF. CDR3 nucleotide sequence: TGCAGCGTAACTAAACTGGGGGTTGGGGAGACCCAGTACTTC.